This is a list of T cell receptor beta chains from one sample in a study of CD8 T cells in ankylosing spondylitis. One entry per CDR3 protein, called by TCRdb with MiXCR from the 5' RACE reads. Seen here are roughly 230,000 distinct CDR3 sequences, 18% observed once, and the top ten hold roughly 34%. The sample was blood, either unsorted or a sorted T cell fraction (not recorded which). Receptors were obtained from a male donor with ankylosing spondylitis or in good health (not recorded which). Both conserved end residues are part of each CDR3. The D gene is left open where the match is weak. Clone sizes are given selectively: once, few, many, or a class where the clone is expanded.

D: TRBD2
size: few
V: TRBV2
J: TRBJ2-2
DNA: TGTGCCAGCATTTCCCAGCGGGAGACGGTCGGGGAGCTGTTTTTT
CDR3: CASISQRETVGELFF

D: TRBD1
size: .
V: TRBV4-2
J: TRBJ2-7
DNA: TGTGCCAGCAGCCGTCGGGACAGCTCAGAGTCCTACGAGCAGTACTTC
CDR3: CASSRRDSSESYEQYF

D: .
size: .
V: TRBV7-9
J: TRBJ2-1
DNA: TGTGCCAGCAGCCACCGTCACAATGAGCAGTTCTTC
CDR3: CASSHRHNEQFF

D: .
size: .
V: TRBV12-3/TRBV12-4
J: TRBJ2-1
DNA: TGTGCCAGCAGTTTCACGGACTATGAGCAGTTCTTC
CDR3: CASSFTDYEQFF

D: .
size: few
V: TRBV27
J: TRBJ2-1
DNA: TGTGCCAGCAGTCCCCTTGCGGAGAGTCGGCCCTACAATGAGCAGTTCTTC
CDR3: CASSPLAESRPYNEQFF

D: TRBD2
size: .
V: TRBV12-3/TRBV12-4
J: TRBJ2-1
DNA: TGTGCCAGCAGTTCGACCCGGGGACTAGCGGGCGGCTCCTACAATGAGCAGTTCTTC
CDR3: CASSSTRGLAGGSYNEQFF

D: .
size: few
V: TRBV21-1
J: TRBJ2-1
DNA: TGTGCCAGCAGCAAGGGACTAGCGGGGGAAAATGAGCAGTTCTTC
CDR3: CASSKGLAGENEQFF

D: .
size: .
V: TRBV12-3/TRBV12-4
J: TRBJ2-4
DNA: TGTGCCAGCAGACCCCCTGGCTCCAAAAACATTCAGTACTTC
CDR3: CASRPPGSKNIQYF

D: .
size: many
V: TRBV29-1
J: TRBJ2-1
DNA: TGCAGCGTTGAAATTATAAGCTCCTACAATGAGCAGTTCTTC
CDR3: CSVEIISSYNEQFF

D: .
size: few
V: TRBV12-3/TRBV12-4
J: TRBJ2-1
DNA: TGTGCCAGCAGCCTGACAGGGACTGGCAATGAGCAGTTCTTC
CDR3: CASSLTGTGNEQFF

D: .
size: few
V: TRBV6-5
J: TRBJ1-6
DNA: TGTGCCAGCAGTTACGACAGAGACTATAATTCACCCCTCCACTTT
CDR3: CASSYDRDYNSPLHF

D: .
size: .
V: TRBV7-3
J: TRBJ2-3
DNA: TGTGCCAGCAGCCGCCAGAGTCCCCCAGATACGCAGTATTTT
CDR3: CASSRQSPPDTQYF

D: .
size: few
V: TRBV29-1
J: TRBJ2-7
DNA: TGCAGCGCCGTGCAGGGCTACGAGCAGTACTTC
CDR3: CSAVQGYEQYF

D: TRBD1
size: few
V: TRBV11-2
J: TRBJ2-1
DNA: TGTGCCAGCAGCTTGCCGGGACAGGGAGACAATGAGCAGTTCTTC
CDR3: CASSLPGQGDNEQFF

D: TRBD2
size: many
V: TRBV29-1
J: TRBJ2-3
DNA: TGCAGCGCCGATAGCGGGAGGGCCCGTGATACGCAGTATTTT
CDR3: CSADSGRARDTQYF

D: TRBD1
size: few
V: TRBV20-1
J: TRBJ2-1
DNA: TGCAGTGCAAGGGACAGTACCTTATACAATGAGCAGTTCTTC
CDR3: CSARDSTLYNEQFF

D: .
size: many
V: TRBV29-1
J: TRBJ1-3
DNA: TGCAGCGTTGTGAAAGGGGGAAACACCATATATTTT
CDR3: CSVVKGGNTIYF

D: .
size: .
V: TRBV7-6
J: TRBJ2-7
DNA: TGTGCCAGCAGCTTAGCGCTTCCAGGGGAGGGCTACGAGCAGTACTTC
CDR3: CASSLALPGEGYEQYF

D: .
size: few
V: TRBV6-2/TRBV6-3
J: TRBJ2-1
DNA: TGTGCCAGCAGTTACTCGAGGGCTAGCAATGAGCAGTTCTTC
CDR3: CASSYSRASNEQFF

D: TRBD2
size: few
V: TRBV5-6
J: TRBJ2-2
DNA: TGTGCCAGCAGCCCCGGCGGGGGAGACACCGGGGAGCTGTTTTTT
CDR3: CASSPGGGDTGELFF

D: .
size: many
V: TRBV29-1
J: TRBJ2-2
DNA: TGCAGCGTTGATGCGGGGTCGAACACCGGGGAGCTGTTTTTT
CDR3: CSVDAGSNTGELFF

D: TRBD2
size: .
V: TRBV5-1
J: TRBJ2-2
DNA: TGCGCCAGCAGCAAGCAGGGACTAGCCTCCACCGGGGAGCTGTTTTTT
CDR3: CASSKQGLASTGELFF

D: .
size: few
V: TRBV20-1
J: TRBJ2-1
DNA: TGCAGTGCTGGAACGGGAGACGGAGCCTACAATGAGCAGTTCTTC
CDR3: CSAGTGDGAYNEQFF

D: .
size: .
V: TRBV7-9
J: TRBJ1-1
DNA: TGTGCCAGCAGCATATTGGGGCGGGACAATGAAGCTTTCTTT
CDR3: CASSILGRDNEAFF

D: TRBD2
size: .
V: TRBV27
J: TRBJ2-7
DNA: TGTGCCAGCAGTTCGTGGCGGGGGGGGTACGAGCAGTACTTC
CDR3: CASSSWRGGYEQYF

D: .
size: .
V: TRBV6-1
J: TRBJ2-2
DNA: TGTGCCAGCAAAGGGGGTCGCCTTAACACCGGGGAGCTGTTTTTT
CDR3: CASKGGRLNTGELFF

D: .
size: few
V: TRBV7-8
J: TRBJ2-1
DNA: TGTGCCAGCAGCTTACCAGGATTAGTAAATGAGCAGTTCTTC
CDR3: CASSLPGLVNEQFF

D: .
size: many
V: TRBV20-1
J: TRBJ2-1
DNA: TGCAGTGCTCCCCCCATGGGAAATGAGCAGTTCTTC
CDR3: CSAPPMGNEQFF

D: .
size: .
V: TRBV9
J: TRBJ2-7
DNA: TGTGCCAGCAGCGAGGCCGGGGACTACGAGCAGTACTTC
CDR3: CASSEAGDYEQYF

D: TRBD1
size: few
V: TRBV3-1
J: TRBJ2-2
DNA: TGTGCCAGCAGCCATTCGTCTCGACAGGGGGTTACCGGGGAGCTGTTTTTT
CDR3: CASSHSSRQGVTGELFF

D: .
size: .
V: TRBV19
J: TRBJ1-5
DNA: TGTGCCAGTAGTCCCTACGATAGCAATCAGCCCCAGCATTTT
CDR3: CASSPYDSNQPQHF

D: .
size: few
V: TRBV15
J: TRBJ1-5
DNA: TGTGCCACCAGCAGAGATAGGTGGGTCGATCAGCCCCAGCATTTT
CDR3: CATSRDRWVDQPQHF

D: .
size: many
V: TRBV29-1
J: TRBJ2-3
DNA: TGCAGCGTTGGCGTCTCGCAGGCTAGCACAGATACGCAGTATTTT
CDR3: CSVGVSQASTDTQYF

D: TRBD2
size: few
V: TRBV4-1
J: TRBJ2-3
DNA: TGCGCCAGCAGCCAAGAAGGAGGGCTAGCGGGATTAACAGATACGCAGTATTTT
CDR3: CASSQEGGLAGLTDTQYF

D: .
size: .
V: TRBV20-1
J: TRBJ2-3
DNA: TGCAGTGCGGGGAACCGGGGCGAAAGCACAGATACGCAGTATTTT
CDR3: CSAGNRGESTDTQYF

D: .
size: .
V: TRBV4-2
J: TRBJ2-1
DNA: TGTGCCAGCAGCCCGCGACGTGTTTCTCACAATGAGCAGTTCTTC
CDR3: CASSPRRVSHNEQFF

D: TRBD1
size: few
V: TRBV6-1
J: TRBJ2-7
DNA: TGTGCCAGCACCCGACGGACAGGGGATTTCAACGAGCAGTACTTC
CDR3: CASTRRTGDFNEQYF

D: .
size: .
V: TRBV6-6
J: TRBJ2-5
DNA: TGTGCCAGCACCCTACACGGTCAAGAGACCCAGTACTTC
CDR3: CASTLHGQETQYF

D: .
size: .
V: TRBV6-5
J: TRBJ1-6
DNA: TGTGCCAGCAGTTACAACCCGCCTAATTCACCCCTCCACTTT
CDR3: CASSYNPPNSPLHF

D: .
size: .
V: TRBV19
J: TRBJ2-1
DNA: TGTGCCAGTAGTATAGACTTCGGGCACAACAATGAGCAGTTCTTC
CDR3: CASSIDFGHNNEQFF

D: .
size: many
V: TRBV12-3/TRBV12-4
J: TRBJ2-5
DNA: TGTGCCAGCAGGGTCCGGGAGACCCAGTACTTC
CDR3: CASRVRETQYF

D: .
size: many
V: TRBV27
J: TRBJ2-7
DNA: TGTGCCAGCAGTTCGTTGGGGCGACCCCACGAGCAGTACTTC
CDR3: CASSSLGRPHEQYF

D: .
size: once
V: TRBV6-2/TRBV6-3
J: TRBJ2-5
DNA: TGTGCCAGCAGTTACGATCACGGTAGCGCACAAGAGACCCAGTACTTC
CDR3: CASSYDHGSAQETQYF

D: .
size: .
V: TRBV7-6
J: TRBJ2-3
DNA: TGTGCCAGCAGGGATACACCGTACAGCACAGATACGCAGTATTTT
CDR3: CASRDTPYSTDTQYF

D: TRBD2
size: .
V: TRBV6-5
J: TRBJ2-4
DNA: TGTGCCAGCAGTTTAGTCGCGGGAGTTCCCAAAAACATTCAGTACTTC
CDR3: CASSLVAGVPKNIQYF

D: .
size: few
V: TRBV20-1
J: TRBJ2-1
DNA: TGCAGTGCTAGGGATCCGGTTAACTCCTACAATGAGCAGTTCTTC
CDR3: CSARDPVNSYNEQFF

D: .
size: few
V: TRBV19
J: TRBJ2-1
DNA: TGTGCCAGTAGTATAGGGACAGAGAGTGAGCAGTTCTTC
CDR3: CASSIGTESEQFF

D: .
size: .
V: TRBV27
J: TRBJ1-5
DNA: TGTGCCAGCAGTTCCCTAATGGGGCCCCAGCATTTT
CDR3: CASSSLMGPQHF

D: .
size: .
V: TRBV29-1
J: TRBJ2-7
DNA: TGCAGCGTTCCACTCTCCTACGAGCAGTACTTC
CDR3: CSVPLSYEQYF

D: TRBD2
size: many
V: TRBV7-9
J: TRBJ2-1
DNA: TGTGCCAGCAGCTACGGACTAGCCAATGAGCAGTTCTTC
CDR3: CASSYGLANEQFF

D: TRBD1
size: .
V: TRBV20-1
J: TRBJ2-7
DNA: TGCAGTGCCCCGACAGGGACCCCCTACGAGCAGTACTTC
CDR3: CSAPTGTPYEQYF

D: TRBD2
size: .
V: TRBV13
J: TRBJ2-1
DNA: TGTGCCAGCAGCCGGACTAGCGGGAGGGTTGAGCAGTTCTTC
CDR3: CASSRTSGRVEQFF

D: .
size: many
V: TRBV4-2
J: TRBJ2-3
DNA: TGTGCCAGCGGACTGGTTAGCACAGATACGCAGTATTTT
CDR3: CASGLVSTDTQYF

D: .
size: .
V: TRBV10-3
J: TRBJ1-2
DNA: TGTGCCATCAGTGAGTCGGAGATCCGGGACCGAATCTATGGCTACACCTTC
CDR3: CAISESEIRDRIYGYTF

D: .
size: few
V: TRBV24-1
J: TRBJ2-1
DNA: TGTGCCACCAGTGGTCCTAGTAATGAGCAGTTCTTC
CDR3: CATSGPSNEQFF

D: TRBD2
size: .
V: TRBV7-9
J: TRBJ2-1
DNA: TGTGCCAGCAGCCGACTAGCGGGAGAATACAATGAGCAGTTCTTC
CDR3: CASSRLAGEYNEQFF

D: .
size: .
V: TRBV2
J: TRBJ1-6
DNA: TGTGCCAGCAGTGAAGGTACAGGGTATAATTCACCCCTCCACTTT
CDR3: CASSEGTGYNSPLHF

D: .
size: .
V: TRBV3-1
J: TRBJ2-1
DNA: TGTGCCAGCAGCCAACACGGCTCATCGAGCTCCTACAATGAGCAGTTCTTC
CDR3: CASSQHGSSSSYNEQFF